Included here is one T cell receptor (beta chain) sequence, with context. With autoimmune disease history or systemic immunosuppression, patients were excluded. Blood draws occurred at baseline, cycle 4 day 1, and cycle 7 day 1. Per germline, CDR1 ENHRY and CDR2 SYGVKD. The CDR3 is 16 residues long. The trim removed 3 bases at V and 5 bases at J, leaving 8 bases unmatched. The data stem from a study of OX40 agonist ivuxolimab in advanced cancers. The wider study: It was ivuxolimab, an agonistic anti-OX40 (CD134) antibody, that patients were treated with.

The protocol was immunoSEQ multiplex PCR, while the TCRdb copy is restricted to in-frame clones and leaves out a portion. The sample records 79,000 or so clones, 65% to 90% being singletons. This chain joins TRBV10-3 and TRBJ2-7; 12 bases align to TRBD2. This clonotype was obtained from an adult with an advanced solid tumor such as melanoma, head and neck, liver or kidney cancer. The sample was CD4+ or CD8+ T cells sorted from blood, taken in a trial of the OX40 agonist ivuxolimab. For the CDR3, the DNA is TGTGCCATCAGTGATCCCACTAGCGGGGGGCCGAACGAGCAGTACTTC. This translates into CAISDPTSGGPNEQYF.